The 27 T cell receptor beta chains below come from one sample, sequenced in a study of cytomegalovirus exposure and HLA in healthy donors. PCR was performed using 60 Vbeta and 13 Jbeta primers. Assay: immunoSEQ multiplex PCR; the TCRdb copy retains only in-frame clones and omits some. The sample contains around 120,000 clones, about 73% of which appear only once. The material sequenced was PBMCs. These receptors all come from a woman in her 40s in good health and CMV-seropositive.

As regards this clone: Distinct nucleotide sequences in the sample also encode this CDR3. The genes are TRBV4-3 and TRBJ2-7, with D perhaps TRBD1 (6 bases). Germline CDR1 LGHNA, CDR2 YSLEER. This CDR3 has 13 residues. Trimming cost V 0 bases and J 3 bases, with 6 bases left between them. The CDR3 DNA is TGCGCCAGCAGCCAAGACAGGGGCTACGAGCAGTACTTC. Translated: CASSQDRGYEQYF.

The chain recombines TRBV5-1 with TRBJ2-3, with TRBD1 as a possible D gene (5 bases). Per the germline V gene, CDR1 is SGHRS and CDR2 is YFSETQ. The ends were cut back, 0 bases at V and 7 bases at J, with 6 bases in the middle. The length of the CDR3 is 12 residues. CDR3 amino acids: CASSLAGNTQYF. CDR3 DNA: TGCGCCAGCAGCTTGGCAGGGAATACGCAGTATTTT. Using reference TRBV5-1 and TRBJ2-3 for the parts outside the CDR3, the full variable domain is KAGVTQTPRYLIKTRGQQVTLSCSPISGHRSVSWYQQTPGQGLQFLFEYFSETQRNKGNFPGRFSGRQFSNSRSEMNVSTLELGDSALYLCASSLAGNTQYFGPGTRLTVL.

The chain couples TRBV9 to TRBJ1-4; D gene ambiguous. The CDR3 is 15 residues long. Between the trimmed V and J ends, which lost 2 bases and 0 bases, there was a span of 8 bases. The germline V gene encodes CDR1 SGDLS and CDR2 YYNGEE. The CDR3 sequence is CASSVNPATNEKLFF. CDR3 nucleotide sequence: TGTGCCAGCAGCGTTAACCCAGCAACTAATGAAAAACTGTTTTTT.

Written as DNA, the CDR3 is TGCGCCAGCAGCTTCCAACAGCCTTCCGGTGAAGCTTTCTTT. It codes for CASSFQQPSGEAFF. This chain links TRBV5-1 with TRBJ1-1; the D is unclear. The V gene's germline CDR1 is SGHRS and CDR2 YFSETQ. V was trimmed by 2 bases and J by 7 bases, leaving 15 bases between them. The CDR3 contains 14 residues.

The rearrangement links TRBV2 to TRBJ2-1, with 10 bases lining up with TRBD1. Germline V gene lookup returns CDR1 SNHLY and CDR2 FYNNEI. V was clipped by 8 bases and J by 15 bases; unmatched bases: 7. The CDR3 is 11 amino acids. CDR3 in amino acids: CASGGQGTRFF. The CDR3 bases are TGTGCCAGCGGGGGACAGGGGACTCGGTTCTTC.

The chain carries TRBV5-4 and TRBJ2-1; the match to TRBD2 covers 8 bases. Germline CDR1 reads SGHNT; CDR2 reads YYREEE (reference sequence). The V segment lost 5 bases and the J segment 8 bases; nucleotides outside the gene matches: 3. The CDR3 sequence is 12 residues long. CDR3 amino acids: CASRLTSDEQFF. DNA for the CDR3: TGTGCCAGCAGGCTGACTAGCGATGAGCAGTTCTTC. Complete variable domain (other parts from reference TRBV5-4 and TRBJ2-1): ETGVTQSPTHLIKTRGQQVTLRCSSQSGHNTVSWYQQALGQGPQFIFQYYREEENGRGNFPPRFSGLQFPNYSSELNVNALELDDSALYLCASRLTSDEQFFGPGTRLTVL.

In its sample, this clone was seen a few times. J is TRBJ1-1 and V is TRBV4-1; 8 positions agree with TRBD1. This CDR3 comprises 17 residues. Trimming at V came to 0 bases and at J to 10 bases, leaving 16 bases not matched to a gene. Germline V lookup: CDR1 MGHRA, CDR2 YSYEKL. In nucleotides, the CDR3 is TGCGCCAGCAGCCAAGAGGCCTTCGGGCAGGGGGCTTCAGGAGCTTTCTTT. Translating gives CASSQEAFGQGASGAFF.

The CDR3 loop reads CASSMGEGSIYEQYF. In nucleotides, the CDR3 is TGTGCCAGCAGTATGGGGGAGGGTTCGATCTACGAGCAGTACTTC. The genes are TRBV6-1 and TRBJ2-7, with 7 bases matching TRBD2. The CDR3 length is 15 residues. V lost 5 bases, J lost 3 bases, and 10 bases stayed unmatched. From germline, CDR1 is MNHNS and CDR2 SASEGT.

The rearrangement links TRBV5-4 to TRBJ2-5, with TRBD2 matching 7 bases. Germline V gene sequence: CDR1 SGHNT, CDR2 YYREEE (reference sequence). This CDR3 comprises 13 residues. V lost 5 bases to trimming and J lost 1 base; unmatched junction nucleotides: 2. The CDR3 here is CASRAGVQETQYF. The CDR3 DNA follows: TGTGCCAGCAGGGCGGGGGTCCAAGAGACCCAGTACTTC.

This clone appeared a few times. The V call is TRBV13, the J call TRBJ1-4, with D possibly TRBD1 on 6 matching bases. CDR3 size: 18 residues. V was trimmed by 5 bases and J by 4 bases, leaving 23 bases between them. Germline V gene lookup returns CDR1 PRHDT and CDR2 FYEKMQ (reference sequence). The CDR3 protein is CASSPKTGLGPLNEKLFF. The DNA of the CDR3 is TGTGCCAGCAGCCCCAAGACAGGCCTCGGTCCTCTTAATGAAAAACTGTTTTTT. The full variable domain, completed using reference TRBV13 and TRBJ1-4, is AAGVIQSPRHLIKEKRETATLKCYPIPRHDTVYWYQQGPGQDPQFLISFYEKMQSDKGSIPDRFSAQQFSDYHSELNMSSLELGDSALYFCASSPKTGLGPLNEKLFFGSGTQLSVL.

The chain is built from TRBV7-2 and TRBJ1-1; no firm D call. Germline V gene data show CDR1 as SGHTA and CDR2 as FQGNSA. The germline V and J ends were trimmed by 4 bases and 0 bases, with 18 bases remaining between them. CDR3 size: 17 residues. CDR3 protein: CASSSAPVRSLNTEAFF. In DNA, the CDR3 is TGTGCCAGCAGCTCAGCCCCTGTCAGATCCCTGAACACTGAAGCTTTCTTT.

This chain uses TRBV7-2 with TRBJ2-3; TRBD2 agrees at 7 bases. Germline CDR1 reads SGHTA; CDR2 reads FQGNSA. Trimming cost V 5 bases and J 5 bases; bases outside gene matches: 7. CDR3 size: 14 residues. In DNA form, the CDR3 reads TGTGCCAGCAGCCTTAGCCGGGAGGTAGATACGCAGTATTTT. As protein: CASSLSREVDTQYF.

The V call is TRBV11-2, the J call TRBJ1-1, with a weak D call TRBD1 (5 bases). Germline V gives CDR1 SGHAT, CDR2 FQNNGV. V lost 6 bases and J lost 4, with 21 bases in between. The CDR3 spans 16 residues. This chain's CDR3 is CASSPTLVGGSTEAFF. The CDR3 coding sequence is TGTGCCAGCAGTCCTACCTTAGTCGGGGGGAGCACTGAAGCTTTCTTT.

The chain combines TRBV30 with TRBJ2-5, with 10 positions matching TRBD2. The CDR3 is made up of 15 amino acids. CDR1 and CDR2 from the germline V gene are GTSNPN and SVGIG (reference sequence). J gave up 2 bases and V 3 bases, and 6 bases lay outside the gene matches. CDR3 region: CAWRLAGGPQETQYF. The CDR3 DNA reads TGTGCCTGGAGGTTAGCGGGGGGCCCTCAAGAGACCCAGTACTTC. The complete variable domain, with remaining parts taken from reference TRBV30 and TRBJ2-5, reads SQTIHQWPATLVQPVGSPLSLECTVEGTSNPNLYWYRQAAGRGLQLLFYSVGIGQISSEVPQNLSASRPQDRQFILSSKKLLLSDSGFYLCAWRLAGGPQETQYFGPGTRLLVL.

The chain carries TRBV9 and TRBJ2-1, with a tentative D call TRBD2 (5 bases). Deletions cut 0 bases from V and 9 bases from J, with 10 bases between. Germline loops: CDR1 SGDLS, CDR2 YYNGEE. The CDR3 loop spans 13 amino acids. The DNA of the CDR3 is TGTGCCAGCAGCGTAGGAGGGCTTCCTGAGCAGTTCTTC. This sequence encodes CASSVGGLPEQFF. Together with reference TRBV9 and TRBJ2-1, the CDR3 gives the full variable domain: DSGVTQTPKHLITATGQRVTLRCSPRSGDLSVYWYQQSLDQGLQFLIQYYNGEERAKGNILERFSAQQFPDLHSELNLSSLELGDSALYFCASSVGGLPEQFFGPGTRLTVL.

The chain employs TRBV15 and TRBJ1-1, with unresolved D. The CDR3 has 13 amino acids. Germline-derived CDR1 and CDR2 are LNHNV and YYDKDF (reference sequence). Trimming left V 3 bases short and J 7 bases short, with 12 bases between. CDR3 region: CATSSPGIIEAFF. CDR3 nucleotide sequence: TGTGCCACCAGCAGTCCCGGGATAATTGAAGCTTTCTTT.

The chain employs TRBV2 and TRBJ2-7, with 8 nucleotides matching TRBD1. CDR1 is SNHLY, CDR2 FYNNEI, per germline. This CDR3 region has 15 residues. Trimming removed 4 bases from V and 4 bases from J; junction bases left unmatched: 9. The CDR3 loop reads CASSALRGPLYEQYF. The CDR3 region has the DNA TGTGCCAGCAGTGCCCTCAGGGGGCCACTATACGAGCAGTACTTC.

The V gene is TRBV7-8, the J gene TRBJ2-3, with 8 bases lining up with TRBD2. V trimming: 5 bases; J trimming: 0 bases; junction bases outside the gene matches: 10. Germline V gives CDR1 SGHVS, CDR2 FQNEAQ. The CDR3 spans 17 residues. The CDR3 region has the DNA TGTGCCAGCAGCCAATCAATTAGCGGGGCTAGCACAGATACGCAGTATTTT. It is translated as CASSQSISGASTDTQYF. The variable domain in full, with the rest retrieved from reference TRBV7-8 and TRBJ2-3, is GAGVSQSPRYKVAKRGQDVALRCDPISGHVSLFWYQQALGQGPEFLTYFQNEAQLDKSGLPSDRFFAERPEGSVSTLKIQRTQQEDSAVYLCASSQSISGASTDTQYFGPGTRLTVL.

The chain is built from TRBV9 and TRBJ2-5; D is undetermined. V gave up 0 bases and J gave up 2 bases, with 5 bases separating them. The germline gives CDR1 SGDLS, CDR2 YYNGEE. This CDR3 region has 13 residues. The CDR3 sequence: CASSVGQQETQYF. The DNA of the CDR3 is TGTGCCAGCAGCGTAGGCCAGCAAGAGACCCAGTACTTC.

The sample holds one count of this clone. The chain has TRBV10-3 and TRBJ2-7, with 8 bases aligning to TRBD2. The CDR3 spans 17 residues. Losses at the gene ends were 2 bases for V and 0 bases for J; bases not matched to a gene: 9. Germline CDR1 reads ENHRY; CDR2 reads SYGVKD. The CDR3 loop reads CAISENSERGPSYEQYF. The CDR3 DNA sequence: TGTGCCATCAGTGAGAATTCGGAGCGGGGGCCCTCCTACGAGCAGTACTTC.

A few counts support this clone. The DNA for the CDR3 is TGCGCCAGCAGCCAAGAGGAGGCGGTCTACGAGCAGTACTTC. Encoded protein: CASSQEEAVYEQYF. The V gene is TRBV4-1, the J gene TRBJ2-7; tentatively, D is TRBD2 (5 bases). Germline V gene sequence: CDR1 MGHRA, CDR2 YSYEKL. Trimming cost V 0 bases and J 3 bases, with 9 bases left between them. The CDR3 consists of 14 residues.

As regards this clone: Other DNA sequences of this sample code for an identical CDR3. The CDR3 here is CSVAGQLNTEAFF. In nucleotides, the CDR3 is TGCAGCGTTGCTGGACAGCTGAACACTGAAGCTTTCTTT. The chain combines TRBV29-1 with TRBJ1-1, with D possibly TRBD1 on 6 matching bases. The germline V and J ends were trimmed by 4 bases and 0 bases, with 9 bases remaining between them. In germline, CDR1 is SQVTM, CDR2 ANQGSEA. This CDR3 region has 13 residues.

The chain uses TRBV10-3 and TRBJ1-2; 8 bases are shared with TRBD1. V shed 9 bases, J shed 4 bases, and the junction held 7 bases outside the gene matches. Germline V gene data show CDR1 as ENHRY and CDR2 as SYGVKD. The CDR3 runs 13 residues. The CDR3 loop reads CAISTGVGYGYTF. The DNA for the CDR3 is TGTGCCATATCGACAGGGGTTGGCTATGGCTACACCTTC.

This chain connects TRBV7-2 to TRBJ2-1; TRBD1 matches 10 bases. Trimming took 1 base from V and 5 from J; bases not matched to a gene: 2. Germline assignment: CDR1 SGHTA and CDR2 FQGNSA. The CDR3 has 15 residues. As DNA, the CDR3 is TGTGCCAGCAGCTTAGGAGGGACAGGGGACAATGAGCAGTTCTTC. Translated: CASSLGGTGDNEQFF.

This rearrangement joins TRBV2 to TRBJ2-1, with a tentative D call TRBD1 (6 bases). The V and J ends lost 7 bases and 4 bases respectively, with 38 bases between them. CDR3 length: 22 amino acids. CDR1 and CDR2 from the germline V gene are SNHLY and FYNNEI. CDR3 in amino acids: CASISFRQAIEGTKEGYNEQFF. DNA for the CDR3: TGTGCCAGCATATCTTTTCGACAGGCGATAGAGGGGACAAAGGAAGGTTACAATGAGCAGTTCTTC.

This clone was observed a few times. The rearrangement links TRBV7-3 to TRBJ1-1, with D possibly being TRBD1 (5 bases). This CDR3 has 15 residues. Trimming removed 5 bases at V and 0 bases at J, with 13 bases between. Germline V gene sequence: CDR1 SGHTA, CDR2 FQGTGA. CDR3 sequence (DNA): TGTGCCAGCAGCCAGGGATCCGGAATGAACACTGAAGCTTTCTTT. Protein product: CASSQGSGMNTEAFF. The full variable domain, rest sourced from reference TRBV7-3 and TRBJ1-1, is GAGVSQTPSNKVTEKGKYVELRCDPISGHTALYWYRQSLGQGPEFLIYFQGTGAADDSGLPNDRFFAVRPEGSVSTLKIQRTERGDSAVYLCASSQGSGMNTEAFFGQGTRLTVV.

The chain has TRBV13 and TRBJ2-2, with D possibly matching TRBD1 (5 bases). The V gene lost 5 bases and the J gene lost 7 bases, with 20 bases spanning the gap. The CDR3 runs to 16 residues. Per germline, CDR1 PRHDT and CDR2 FYEKMQ (reference sequence). The CDR3 bases are TGTGCCAGCAGCCCCTGGACACCGACCAGCGACGGGGAGCTGTTTTTT. Encoded protein: CASSPWTPTSDGELFF.